The subject of this entry is one T cell receptor (beta chain). The data are from a study of blood T cells in healthy people across ages. V gave up 5 bases and J gave up 6 bases; unmatched junction bases: 6. The germline V gene encodes CDR1 SQVTM and CDR2 ANQGSEA. The CDR3 is 14 amino acids. A J-beta primer mix and a sample-barcoded 5' primer were used in a second PCR of roughly 7 to 12 cycles. TCRdb re-analysed the 5' RACE reads in MiXCR, keeping a single row per CDR3 protein. The repertoire has approximately 730,000 distinct CDR3 sequences, roughly 45% of them found once; the top ten carry 20% to 25%.

This clonotype originated in an older woman in good health. The chain joins TRBV29-1 to TRBJ2-2; 10 nucleotides align to TRBD2. The sequenced material came from blood. CDR3: CSVSGGAAAGELFF. The CDR3 DNA sequence: TGCAGCGTTAGCGGGGGGGCTGCGGCCGGGGAGCTGTTTTTT.